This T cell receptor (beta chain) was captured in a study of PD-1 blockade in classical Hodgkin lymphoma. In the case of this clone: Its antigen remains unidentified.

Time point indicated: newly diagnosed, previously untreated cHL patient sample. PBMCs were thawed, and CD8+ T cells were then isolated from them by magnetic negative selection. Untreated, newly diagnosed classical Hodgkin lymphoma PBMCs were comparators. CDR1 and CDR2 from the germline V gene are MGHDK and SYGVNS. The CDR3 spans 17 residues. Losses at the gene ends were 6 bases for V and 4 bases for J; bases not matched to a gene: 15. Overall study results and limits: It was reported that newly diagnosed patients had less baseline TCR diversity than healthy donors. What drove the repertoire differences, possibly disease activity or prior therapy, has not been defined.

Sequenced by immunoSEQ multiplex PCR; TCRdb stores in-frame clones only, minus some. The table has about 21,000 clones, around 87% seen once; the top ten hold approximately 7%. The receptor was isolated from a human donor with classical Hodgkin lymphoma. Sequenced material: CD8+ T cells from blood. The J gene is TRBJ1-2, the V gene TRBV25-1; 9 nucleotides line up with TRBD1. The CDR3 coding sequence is TGTGCCAGCAGCACTTCGACAGGGGGTTTCGTCCTCTATGGCTACACCTTC. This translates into CASSTSTGGFVLYGYTF.